This passage covers 31 T cell receptor beta chains from one sample sequenced in a study of CD8+ T cells in alopecia areata. Sequencing used cDNA as its template, made by extracting RNA and reverse transcribing it. Clones were sequenced by immunoSEQ multiplex PCR, and TCRdb holds only the in-frame ones, with some missing. The sample records approximately 150,000 clones, around 86% being singletons. Treatment meaning: oral pan-JAK inhibitor, 5-10 mg twice daily. Here the sequenced sample was CD8+ T cells sorted from blood, taken at week 4, from a patient treated with tofacitinib. The receptor set was obtained from a human donor with alopecia areata.

The chain carries TRBV25-1 and TRBJ1-5; D unresolved. CDR3 size: 14 residues. V was trimmed by 4 bases and J by 8 bases, leaving 15 bases between them. The germline V gene encodes CDR1 MGHDK and CDR2 SYGVNS. This chain's CDR3 is CASSVWENDKPQHF. CDR3 nucleotides: TGTGCCAGCAGTGTTTGGGAGAACGATAAGCCCCAGCATTTT.

The CDR3 sequence: CSVEPFLQGTSYNEQFF. DNA of the CDR3: TGCAGCGTTGAACCGTTCCTACAGGGAACCTCCTACAATGAGCAGTTCTTC. This sequence joins TRBV29-1 and TRBJ2-1; D possibly corresponds to TRBD1 (6 bases). Germline loops: CDR1 SQVTM, CDR2 ANQGSEA. This CDR3 is 17 amino acids long. Trimming pared 2 bases from V and 0 bases from J, leaving 17 bases between.

The CDR3 nucleotides are TGTGCCAGCGGGCGGGAGGGCCAGGCCGGGGAGCTGTTTTTT. Protein: CASGREGQAGELFF. The chain is built from TRBV2 and TRBJ2-2; 9 nucleotides line up with TRBD2. V lost 8 bases, J lost 6 bases, and 7 bases stayed unmatched. Germline V CDR1 and CDR2: SNHLY, FYNNEI. The CDR3 extends over 14 amino acids.

The sample holds a few counts of this clone. The rearrangement uses TRBV5-1 and TRBJ2-3; the match to TRBD1 covers 8 bases. The junction had 4 bases not matched to a gene; V was cut back by 0 bases and J by 7 bases. Germline assignment: CDR1 SGHRS and CDR2 YFSETQ. There are 14 residues in the CDR3. As DNA, the CDR3 is TGCGCCAGCAGCTTGGAAGGACAGGGAAATACGCAGTATTTT. This encodes CASSLEGQGNTQYF.

The CDR3 DNA is TGTGCCAGCAGCCAGCCTGGCTATGAGCAGTTCTTC. Amino acids: CASSQPGYEQFF. V is TRBV16 and J is TRBJ2-1; no firm D call. This CDR3 is 12 amino acids long. V was clipped by 3 bases and J by 8 bases, with 8 bases between them. Germline assignment: CDR1 KGHSY and CDR2 FQNENV.

The chain combines TRBV5-1 with TRBJ2-1, with 8 nucleotides matching TRBD1. The germline V gene encodes CDR1 SGHRS and CDR2 YFSETQ. Losses at the gene ends were 0 bases for V and 4 bases for J; bases not matched to a gene: 3. This CDR3 spans 15 amino acids. This chain's CDR3 is CASSLATGEYNEQFF. In DNA, the CDR3 is TGCGCCAGCAGCTTGGCGACAGGGGAATACAATGAGCAGTTCTTC. The full variable domain, its missing parts supplied by reference TRBV5-1 and TRBJ2-1, is KAGVTQTPRYLIKTRGQQVTLSCSPISGHRSVSWYQQTPGQGLQFLFEYFSETQRNKGNFPGRFSGRQFSNSRSEMNVSTLELGDSALYLCASSLATGEYNEQFFGPGTRLTVL.

This chain joins TRBV9 and TRBJ1-1; 8 nucleotides match TRBD1. V lost 0 bases to trimming and J lost 5 bases; unmatched junction nucleotides: 3. This CDR3 comprises 14 residues. Germline CDR1 SGDLS, CDR2 YYNGEE. This chain's CDR3 is CASSVETGGTEAFF. The DNA of the CDR3 is TGTGCCAGCAGCGTAGAAACAGGGGGAACTGAAGCTTTCTTT.

The chain joins TRBV19 to TRBJ2-1; tentative D call: TRBD1 (6 bases). From germline, CDR1 is LNHDA and CDR2 SQIVND (reference sequence). V shed 5 bases and J shed 2 bases, with 19 bases lying between them. The CDR3 sequence is 17 residues long. The CDR3 spells CASSEDRIGGTYNEQFF. The CDR3 coding sequence is TGTGCCAGTAGTGAGGACAGAATAGGGGGTACCTACAATGAGCAGTTCTTC.

V and J are TRBV7-2 and TRBJ1-2, with D perhaps TRBD1 (6 bases). The V and J ends lost 3 bases and 4 bases respectively, with 9 bases between them. This CDR3 has 13 amino acids. Germline V gives CDR1 SGHTA, CDR2 FQGNSA. The CDR3 region is CASSFEGGYGYTF. For the CDR3, the DNA is TGTGCCAGCAGCTTTGAAGGGGGCTATGGCTACACCTTC.

V is TRBV13 and J is TRBJ2-7, with D uncertain. V gave up 8 bases and J gave up 3 bases, with 23 bases separating them. This CDR3 spans 16 amino acids. Germline V gives CDR1 PRHDT, CDR2 FYEKMQ (reference sequence). CDR3 coding DNA: TGTGCCAGCCACCTCAGTGGGGTTTACGATGGCTACGAGCAGTACTTC. Translated: CASHLSGVYDGYEQYF.

This sequence joins TRBV4-1 and TRBJ2-1; TRBD2 matches at 12 bases. Trimming at V came to 0 bases and at J to 4 bases, leaving 4 bases not matched to a gene. In germline, CDR1 is MGHRA, CDR2 YSYEKL. This CDR3 is 17 amino acids long. Here the CDR3 DNA reads TGCGCCAGCAGCCAAGATTCGGGACTAGCGGGTTACAATGAGCAGTTCTTC. Translating gives CASSQDSGLAGYNEQFF.

The gene calls are TRBV7-9 and TRBJ2-3, with TRBD2 matching 7 bases. This CDR3 comprises 16 residues. The junction had 8 bases not matched to a gene; V was cut back by 1 base and J by 4 bases. CDR1 is SEHNR and CDR2 is FQNEAQ in the germline V gene (reference sequence). The CDR3 nucleotides read TGTGCCAGCAGCTTAGTGGGGAGGGTTGTTGCAGATACGCAGTATTTT. Translated, it gives CASSLVGRVVADTQYF.

The chain couples TRBV25-1 to TRBJ2-7; D gene ambiguous. Germline CDR1 is MGHDK and CDR2 is SYGVNS. This CDR3 region has 13 residues. V lost 5 bases, J lost 0 bases, and 8 bases lay in between. The DNA for the CDR3 is TGTGCCAGCAGTAGGCCCAACTCCTACGAGCAGTACTTC. It specifies CASSRPNSYEQYF.

This rearrangement joins TRBV6-4 to TRBJ1-1; D gene uncertain. Trimming removed 0 bases from V and 1 base from J, with 3 bases in between. Germline assignment: CDR1 MRHNA and CDR2 SNTAGT. CDR3 length equals 13 residues. CDR3 sequence reads: CASSDSSNTEAFF. CDR3 nucleotides: TGTGCCAGCAGTGACTCGTCGAACACTGAAGCTTTCTTT.

The J gene is TRBJ1-1, the V gene TRBV29-1; D is uncertain. This CDR3 spans 14 amino acids. Trimming left V 3 bases short and J 1 base short, with 12 bases between. Germline values: CDR1 SQVTM, CDR2 ANQGSEA. The CDR3 DNA is TGCAGCGTTGAGGACCCCGACGGGAACACTGAAGCTTTCTTT. It encodes CSVEDPDGNTEAFF.

The CDR3 sequence is CASSHERTSGGVPPDTQYF. As DNA, the CDR3 is TGCGCCAGCAGCCATGAAAGGACTAGCGGGGGGGTGCCCCCAGATACGCAGTATTTT. The chain is built from TRBV4-1 and TRBJ2-3, with 15 bases identical to TRBD2. Losses at the gene ends were 3 bases for V and 4 bases for J; bases not matched to a gene: 11. The CDR3 length is 19 residues. The germline V gene encodes CDR1 MGHRA and CDR2 YSYEKL.

The rearrangement joins TRBV11-2 to TRBJ2-1, with 8 bases identical to TRBD2. J gave up 2 bases and V 0 bases, and 0 bases lay outside the gene matches. Germline V gives CDR1 SGHAT, CDR2 FQNNGV. This CDR3 comprises 15 residues. The CDR3 loop reads CASSLEAGAYNEQFF. As DNA, the CDR3 is TGTGCCAGCAGCTTAGAAGCGGGAGCCTACAATGAGCAGTTCTTC.

The rearrangement uses TRBV6-5 and TRBJ2-7; possible D gene TRBD2, 5 bases. This CDR3 contains 14 residues. Trimming left V 4 bases short and J 7 bases short, with 17 bases between. Germline CDR1 MNHEY, CDR2 SVGAGI. For the CDR3, the DNA is TGTGCCAGCAGTTCCATTCTTGGACTGGAAGAGCAGTACTTC. Its translation is CASSSILGLEEQYF.

The J gene is TRBJ2-7, the V gene TRBV7-2; 10 bases are a match to TRBD2. With V trimmed by 1 base and J by 5 bases, 11 bases remained unmatched. The CDR3 sequence is 17 residues long. Germline CDR1 reads SGHTA; CDR2 reads FQGNSA. The CDR3 sequence: CASSLVGKRGGVDEQYF. The CDR3 nucleotides are TGTGCCAGCAGCTTAGTAGGGAAGCGGGGGGGCGTCGACGAGCAGTACTTC.

V is TRBV5-6 and J is TRBJ2-5; D possibly matches TRBD1 or TRBD2 (6 bases each). Germline values: CDR1 SGHDT, CDR2 YYEEEE. CDR3 length: 16 residues. V lost 4 bases and J 5 bases, leaving 21 bases between the germline ends. CDR3 residues: CASSPYYRGEKETQYF. Written as DNA, the CDR3 is TGTGCCAGCAGCCCCTATTATAGGGGGGAGAAGGAGACCCAGTACTTC.

This clone occurred once. The chain couples TRBV29-1 to TRBJ2-1; 14 bases fit TRBD2. The V and J ends lost 2 bases and 8 bases, in that order; junction bases with no gene match: 8. CDR1 is SQVTM, CDR2 ANQGSEA, per germline. The CDR3 is 16 residues long. In DNA, the CDR3 is TGCAGCGTTGAACCAGGGACTAGCGGGAGTCAGGATGAGCAGTTCTTC. Protein sequence: CSVEPGTSGSQDEQFF.

The rearrangement uses TRBV15 and TRBJ2-7; TRBD1 matches 7 bases. Per the germline V gene, CDR1 is LNHNV and CDR2 is YYDKDF (reference sequence). V dropped 1 base and J dropped 7; count of bases not matched to a gene: 19. The CDR3 runs 18 residues. The CDR3 DNA sequence: TGTGCCACCAGCAGAGGATCGGGCCCGGGACAGCTAACGTTAGAGCAGTACTTC. Encoded protein: CATSRGSGPGQLTLEQYF.

The chain joins TRBV5-6 to TRBJ2-1; 9 bases match TRBD1. V shed 4 bases and J 7 bases; nucleotides not matched to a gene: 9. Per the germline V gene, CDR1 is SGHDT and CDR2 is YYEEEE. The CDR3 contains 15 residues. Here the CDR3 reads CASSLPGQGVNEQFF. CDR3 coding DNA: TGTGCCAGCAGCCTACCGGGACAGGGTGTAAATGAGCAGTTCTTC.

The rearrangement joins TRBV11-2 to TRBJ2-3; D ambiguous. The V and J ends lost 1 base and 1 base respectively, with 9 bases between them. Per the germline V gene, CDR1 is SGHAT and CDR2 is FQNNGV. The CDR3 spans 15 residues. CDR3 coding DNA: TGTGCCAGCAGCTTAGGATTAGGCGGCACAGATACGCAGTATTTT. Residues: CASSLGLGGTDTQYF.

The chain is built from TRBV4-1 and TRBJ2-3; D is perhaps TRBD2 (6 bases). CDR1 and CDR2 (germline): MGHRA, YSYEKL. The CDR3 spans 16 residues. The V end lost 5 bases, the J end lost 0 bases, and 15 bases lay between the germline ends. The CDR3: CASSDPPEGSTDTQYF. Written as DNA, the CDR3 is TGCGCCAGCAGCGACCCCCCGGAGGGTAGCACAGATACGCAGTATTTT.

The genes are TRBV29-1 and TRBJ2-7; D is uncertain. CDR1 and CDR2 (germline): SQVTM, ANQGSEA. The CDR3 totals 13 residues. Trimming took off 5 bases at V and 0 bases at J, with 11 bases between the two ends. CDR3 residues: CSVLGRNSYEQYF. For the CDR3, the DNA is TGCAGCGTTCTGGGCCGAAACTCCTACGAGCAGTACTTC.

V gene TRBV2 combines with J gene TRBJ2-7; D call uncertain. The CDR3 totals 12 residues. V was shortened by 8 bases and J by 7 bases, with 15 bases between the two germline ends. Germline V gives CDR1 SNHLY, CDR2 FYNNEI. As DNA, the CDR3 is TGTGCCAGCTACATTCAGTTGCGGGAGCAGTACTTC. It yields the protein CASYIQLREQYF.

The V and J genes are TRBV6-1 and TRBJ2-7; TRBD2 might be the D (5 bases). Germline CDR1 and CDR2: MNHNS and SASEGT. The CDR3 loop spans 11 amino acids. The germline V and J ends were trimmed by 11 bases and 3 bases, with 11 bases remaining between them. DNA of the CDR3: TGTGCCGGTGGAGGTCACTACGAGCAGTACTTC. Protein sequence: CAGGGHYEQYF.

The CDR3: CASSLAGLVDDTQYF. CDR3 bases: TGTGCCAGCAGCTTAGCGGGGTTGGTGGACGATACGCAGTATTTT. V gene TRBV7-9 combines with J gene TRBJ2-3; D not certain. Germline V gene sequence: CDR1 SEHNR, CDR2 FQNEAQ (reference sequence). Trimming left V 0 bases short and J 6 bases short, with 13 bases between. This CDR3 is 15 amino acids long.

The rearrangement uses TRBV7-8 and TRBJ2-7, with D possibly matching TRBD1 (6 bases). This CDR3 comprises 15 residues. Germline V gene sequence: CDR1 SGHVS, CDR2 FQNEAQ. Trimming took 2 bases from V and 3 from J, leaving 14 bases between them. The CDR3 here is CASSLNPGVGYEQYF. For the CDR3, the DNA is TGTGCCAGCAGCTTAAACCCAGGGGTTGGCTACGAGCAGTACTTC.

The chain recombines TRBV6-5 with TRBJ2-5; no clear D. The V gene's germline CDR1 is MNHEY and CDR2 SVGAGI. The CDR3 has 13 amino acids. Trimming left V 0 bases short and J 4 bases short, with 6 bases between. In DNA form, the CDR3 reads TGTGCCAGCAGTTACTCCCGAGGAGAGACCCAGTACTTC. Translating it yields CASSYSRGETQYF.